This TCR beta chain was retrieved from a study of T cell repertoires in cytomegalovirus infection. Turning to the study itself: Recently identified HLA-C-restricted CMV epitopes and well-studied HLA-B-restricted CMV epitopes were used by the study. Matching HLA type, along with CMV infection, was indicated by public TCR beta signatures.

Study-wide results and limits: The ex vivo response was dominated by HLA-C-restricted CMV-specific TCR beta clonotypes.

A word on this clonotype: The antigen remains unidentified.

V was cut by 1 base and J by 0 bases, with 10 bases left in between. CDR3 length: 16 amino acids. In germline, CDR1 is SGHDT, CDR2 YYEEEE. Each CDR3 protein is one row after TCRdb ran MiXCR on the reads. The table has 650,000 to 850,000 distinct CDR3 sequences, roughly 28% seen once. The sequenced sample was cultured CD8+ T cells from PBMCs, obtained from culture after CMV antigen stimulation. This receptor was taken from a human donor in good health (CMV status not recorded). Some clones in this sample may be carry-over from other donors' samples. The V gene is TRBV5-6, the J gene TRBJ1-4; the D is unclear. Written as DNA, the CDR3 is TGTGCCAGCAGCTTGAGGCGGGAAGCAACTAATGAAAAACTGTTTTTT. This codes for CASSLRREATNEKLFF.